The next 32 T cell receptor beta chains were all read from a single sample in a study of blood T cell repertoires in COVID-19. Profiled with immunoSEQ multiplex PCR; TCRdb holds only in-frame clones, not every one. The sample records around 270,000 clones, more than 75% being singletons. Material: peripheral blood. Receptor source: a man aged 40-49 years who had recovered from COVID-19.

The rearrangement links TRBV6-5 to TRBJ2-2, with no clear D. The germline V gene encodes CDR1 MNHEY and CDR2 SVGAGI. V was trimmed by 4 bases and J by 2 bases, leaving 11 bases between them. This CDR3 has 15 amino acids. The CDR3 DNA sequence: TGTGCCAGCAGTTCTCAGACACAAAACACCGGGGAGCTGTTTTTT. It translates to CASSSQTQNTGELFF.

This clone was seen just once. This chain uses TRBV6-2 or TRBV6-3 with TRBJ1-6, with D possibly being TRBD1 (5 bases). V shed 8 bases and J shed 6 bases, with 14 bases lying between them. The CDR3 totals 14 residues. The germline V gene encodes CDR1 MNHEY and CDR2 SVGEGT. The CDR3 DNA sequence: TGTGCCAGCCGCCGGGACTCTTCTAATTCACCCCTCCACTTT. It codes for CASRRDSSNSPLHF.

The chain is built from TRBV6-2 or TRBV6-3 and TRBJ2-7; TRBD1 is a possible D gene (5 bases). The CDR3 has 14 residues. CDR1 MNHEY and CDR2 SVGEGT come from the germline V gene. The V end lost 2 bases, the J end lost 3 bases, and 11 bases lay between the germline ends. CDR3 protein: CASSYDDRVYEQYF. In DNA, the CDR3 is TGTGCCAGCAGTTACGATGACAGAGTCTACGAGCAGTACTTC.

CDR3 DNA sequence: TGTGCCAGCAGCTGGGGGGCACAGGGGTTCAATGAGCAGTTCTTC. Its protein product is CASSWGAQGFNEQFF. The rearrangement joins TRBV5-6 to TRBJ2-1; a possible D gene is TRBD1 (7 bases). CDR1 and CDR2 from the germline V gene are SGHDT and YYEEEE. The V end lost 3 bases, the J end lost 6 bases, and 16 bases lay between the germline ends. There are 15 residues in the CDR3.

The V gene is TRBV6-6, the J gene TRBJ1-2; 8 bases line up with TRBD1. The CDR3 covers 13 residues. Germline CDR1 is MNHNY and CDR2 is SVGAGI (reference sequence). After removal of 6 bases from V and 8 bases from J, the junction contained 8 bases not matched to a gene. Here the CDR3 DNA reads TGTGCCAGCAGACCGGACAGGGAGGACGGCTACACCTTC. Translation: CASRPDREDGYTF.

This chain connects TRBV29-1 to TRBJ2-3, with D maybe TRBD2 (5 bases). There are 13 residues in the CDR3. Between the trimmed V and J ends, which lost 4 bases and 4 bases, there was a span of 12 bases. Germline assignment: CDR1 SQVTM and CDR2 ANQGSEA. In nucleotides, the CDR3 is TGCAGCGTTGGCGGGCTCGTCGCAGATACGCAGTATTTT. It is translated as CSVGGLVADTQYF.

This chain links TRBV9 with TRBJ1-1; D is perhaps TRBD1 (5 bases). The V and J ends lost 0 bases and 4 bases respectively, with 10 bases between them. Germline CDR1 is SGDLS and CDR2 is YYNGEE. The CDR3 is 14 amino acids. The CDR3 region has the DNA TGTGCCAGCAGCGTAGCAGGACACCTCACTGAAGCTTTCTTT. Its translation: CASSVAGHLTEAFF.

The V gene is TRBV9, the J gene TRBJ2-2; no definite D call. Per germline, CDR1 SGDLS and CDR2 YYNGEE. Trimming took off 1 base at V and 2 bases at J, with 27 bases between the two ends. The CDR3 has 21 residues. The DNA for the CDR3 is TGTGCCAGCAGCGTAACAATGTCGGTGGCGAGAGTTGGCGGAAACACCGGGGAGCTGTTTTTT. This codes for CASSVTMSVARVGGNTGELFF.

This clone was counted between two and nine times. This chain joins TRBV4-3 and TRBJ2-2; possibly TRBD2 for D (5 bases). Trimming took off 4 bases at V and 4 bases at J, with 13 bases between the two ends. Germline CDR1 is LGHNA and CDR2 is YSLEER. The CDR3 runs to 15 residues. CDR3 sequence (DNA): TGCGCCAGCAGCCCTCCGGGGATGAGCACCGGGGAGCTGTTTTTT. Protein: CASSPPGMSTGELFF.

This clone appeared a single time. This chain connects TRBV12-3 or TRBV12-4 to TRBJ1-1; no definite D call. Trimming pared 5 bases from V and 10 bases from J, leaving 14 bases between. The CDR3 runs to 12 residues. CDR3 bases: TGTGCCAGCAGTGCACCGGGATCCGGAGCTTTCTTT. It yields the protein CASSAPGSGAFF.

V is TRBV6-6 and J is TRBJ1-2; TRBD1 matches 7 bases. Trimming at V came to 11 bases and at J to 2 bases, leaving 5 bases not matched to a gene. The CDR3 spans 12 residues. Germline V gene lookup returns CDR1 MNHNY and CDR2 SVGAGI (reference sequence). CDR3 in amino acids: CAYSRGNYGYTF. The CDR3 DNA sequence: TGTGCCTACAGCAGGGGGAACTATGGCTACACCTTC.

J is TRBJ1-2 and V is TRBV15; D call uncertain. Trimming took off 5 bases at V and 2 bases at J, with 15 bases between the two ends. The CDR3 length is 15 residues. Looked up from germline, CDR1 is LNHNV and CDR2 is YYDKDF (reference sequence). The DNA for the CDR3 is TGTGCCACCAGCGGCCCCGAGAGGGCGAACTATGGCTACACCTTC. This gives the protein CATSGPERANYGYTF.

The chain combines TRBV4-1 with TRBJ1-6; TRBD1 matches 10 bases. V lost 4 bases and J lost 9; bases outside the gene matches: 18. The germline CDR1 and CDR2 sequences are MGHRA and YSYEKL. This CDR3 region has 19 residues. The CDR3 region has the DNA TGCGCCAGCAGCCTCCCGCGGGACAGGGGTGACTCGGAAGGTTCACCCCTCCACTTT. Its translation is CASSLPRDRGDSEGSPLHF.

The rearrangement joins TRBV15 to TRBJ1-3; D gene ambiguous. There are 15 residues in the CDR3. CDR1 is LNHNV, CDR2 YYDKDF, per germline (reference sequence). V dropped 3 bases and J dropped 2 bases, with 11 bases sitting between them. The CDR3 region has the DNA TGTGCCACCAGCAGCTTTACAGCCACTGGAAACACCATATATTTT. It is translated as CATSSFTATGNTIYF.

The chain couples TRBV19 to TRBJ1-6, with D hard to call. Germline CDR1 reads LNHDA; CDR2 reads SQIVND (reference sequence). V was cut by 8 bases and J by 10 bases, with 15 bases left in between. The CDR3 contains 13 residues. CDR3 DNA: TGTGCCAGTCGGACGTCGGGGTCATCACCCCTCCACTTT. This translates into CASRTSGSSPLHF.

This clone was seen only once. This chain uses TRBV7-9 with TRBJ2-5, with 10 bases lining up with TRBD2. V gave up 6 bases and J gave up 5 bases; unmatched junction bases: 12. The CDR3 totals 16 residues. Germline V gene sequence: CDR1 SEHNR, CDR2 FQNEAQ (reference sequence). The CDR3 bases are TGTGCCAGCAGTCCGGGGACTAGCGCCTTATGGGAGACCCAGTACTTC. It is translated as CASSPGTSALWETQYF. Complete variable domain (other parts from reference TRBV7-9 and TRBJ2-5): DTGVSQNPRHKITKRGQNVTFRCDPISEHNRLYWYRQTLGQGPEFLTYFQNEAQLEKSRLLSDRFSAERPKGSFSTLEIQRTEQGDSAMYLCASSPGTSALWETQYFGPGTRLLVL.

This CDR3 reads CASSNTGGQYNEQFF. CDR3 nucleotides: TGCGCCAGCAGCAACACGGGGGGGCAATACAATGAGCAGTTCTTC. The chain employs TRBV5-1 and TRBJ2-1; 8 bases agree with TRBD2. This CDR3 comprises 15 residues. V shed 4 bases, J shed 4 bases, and the junction held 7 bases outside the gene matches. Germline V CDR1 and CDR2: SGHRS, YFSETQ.

V usage is TRBV27 and J usage is TRBJ2-1, with TRBD2 identical over 15 bases. Germline V gene data show CDR1 as MNHEY and CDR2 as SMNVEV (reference sequence). V was pared by 5 bases and J by 8 bases, with 7 bases of the junction left unmatched. The CDR3 runs 16 residues. CDR3 DNA sequence: TGTGCCAGCAGTCCGCTGGGACTAGCGGGAGGCGATGAGCAGTTCTTC. Translated: CASSPLGLAGGDEQFF.

The chain links TRBV19 to TRBJ2-1, with 14 nucleotides matching TRBD2. CDR3 length: 17 residues. Trimming at V came to 1 base and at J to 12 bases, leaving 11 bases not matched to a gene. Per the germline V gene, CDR1 is LNHDA and CDR2 is SQIVND (reference sequence). The CDR3 bases are TGTGCCAGTAGTATAGTTATTACCGGGACTAGCGGGAGTGGGCAGTTCTTC. Encoded protein: CASSIVITGTSGSGQFF.

V gene TRBV9 combines with J gene TRBJ2-1; 10 nucleotides align to TRBD2. Trimming at V came to 2 bases and at J to 6 bases, leaving 5 bases not matched to a gene. This CDR3 is built from 15 residues. Germline CDR1 SGDLS, CDR2 YYNGEE. CDR3: CASSVGLAAANEQFF. The CDR3, as DNA: TGTGCCAGCAGCGTCGGACTAGCGGCGGCCAATGAGCAGTTCTTC.

The chain joins TRBV19 to TRBJ2-3, with 11 bases that match TRBD2. V lost 6 bases to trimming and J lost 4 bases; unmatched junction nucleotides: 6. Looked up from germline, CDR1 is LNHDA and CDR2 is SQIVND (reference sequence). This CDR3 region has 15 residues. This chain's CDR3 is CASRETSGAPDTQYF. CDR3 sequence (DNA): TGTGCCAGTAGGGAGACTAGCGGGGCCCCAGATACGCAGTATTTT.

This clone has just one count. This rearrangement joins TRBV4-2 to TRBJ1-1, with D possibly TRBD1 on 6 matching bases. The CDR3 has 15 residues. The germline CDR1 and CDR2 sequences are LGHNA and YNFKEQ. Deletions cut 3 bases from V and 4 bases from J, with 15 bases between. CDR3 sequence reads: CASSQQIGGGTEAFF. CDR3 nucleotide sequence: TGTGCCAGCAGCCAGCAAATAGGGGGTGGCACTGAAGCTTTCTTT.

This chain uses TRBV7-8 with TRBJ2-5; TRBD1 might be the D (6 bases). V was pared by 1 base and J by 5 bases, with 14 bases between. The germline V gene has CDR1 SGHVS and CDR2 FQNEAQ. The CDR3 is 15 residues long. CDR3 region: CASSLGGTRQETQYF. The CDR3 bases are TGTGCCAGCAGCTTAGGGGGGACAAGGCAGGAGACCCAGTACTTC.

V and J are TRBV18 and TRBJ1-6; 9 bases are a match to TRBD1. The CDR3 consists of 16 residues. Unmatched junction bases numbered 5, after V lost 3 bases and J lost 5 bases. The V gene's germline CDR1 is KGHSH and CDR2 LQKENI. The CDR3 protein is CASSPTTGGHNSPLHF. Here the CDR3 DNA reads TGTGCCAGCTCACCCACAACAGGGGGCCATAATTCACCCCTCCACTTT.

V gene TRBV7-8 combines with J gene TRBJ2-4; TRBD2 might be the D (6 bases). The CDR3 consists of 13 residues. Germline V gene sequence: CDR1 SGHVS, CDR2 FQNEAQ. Trimming took off 5 bases at V and 8 bases at J, with 13 bases between the two ends. The CDR3 nucleotides read TGTGCCAGCAGCCACAGACTAGTTTACATTCAGTACTTC. Amino acids: CASSHRLVYIQYF.

In this sample, this clone turned up once. V is TRBV7-9 and J is TRBJ1-4; no reliable D call. The V end lost 5 bases, the J end lost 11 bases, and 18 bases lay between the germline ends. The CDR3 extends over 14 amino acids. CDR1 and CDR2 from the germline V gene are SEHNR and FQNEAQ (reference sequence). CDR3 residues: CASSPLGAEAKLFF. The CDR3 nucleotides read TGTGCCAGCAGCCCCCTCGGTGCGGAGGCGAAACTGTTTTTT.

Of note for this clone: This same CDR3 is encoded by further DNA sequences in the sample. V usage is TRBV7-9 and J usage is TRBJ1-2, with 7 positions matching TRBD1. J lost 3 bases, V lost 1 base, and 2 bases had no gene match. CDR3 length: 14 amino acids. Germline loops: CDR1 SEHNR, CDR2 FQNEAQ (reference sequence). CDR3 nucleotides: TGTGCCAGCAGCTTAGGGACAGGAGACTATGGCTACACCTTC. This translates into CASSLGTGDYGYTF.

This chain joins TRBV4-1 and TRBJ1-2; TRBD1 agrees at 9 bases. Trimming cost V 3 bases and J 2 bases; bases outside gene matches: 10. Germline values: CDR1 MGHRA, CDR2 YSYEKL. The CDR3 has 17 residues. This CDR3 is CASSQSPRTGENYGYTF. The CDR3 nucleotides are TGCGCCAGCAGCCAGTCCCCGAGGACAGGGGAGAACTATGGCTACACCTTC.

The chain joins TRBV11-2 to TRBJ1-5; possibly TRBD1 for D (5 bases). The CDR3 length is 14 residues. Germline values: CDR1 SGHAT, CDR2 FQNNGV. Between the trimmed V and J ends, which lost 9 bases and 6 bases, there was a span of 18 bases. The DNA for the CDR3 is TGTGCCAGGCCGAAGGGCAGGGTCGGTCAGCCCCAGCATTTT. Translation: CARPKGRVGQPQHF. Variable domain in full (rest from reference TRBV11-2 and TRBJ1-5): EAGVAQSPRYKIIEKRQSVAFWCNPISGHATLYWYQQILGQGPKLLIQFQNNGVVDDSQLPKDRFSAERLKGVDSTLKIQPAKLEDSAVYLCARPKGRVGQPQHFGDGTRLSIL.

This clone was observed a handful of times. This chain links TRBV11-2 with TRBJ2-6; 7 bases fit TRBD1. This CDR3 has 17 residues. Germline loops: CDR1 SGHAT, CDR2 FQNNGV. Losses at the gene ends were 0 bases for V and 0 bases for J; bases not matched to a gene: 2. DNA of the CDR3: TGTGCCAGCAGCTTAGACGCAGGGGGCTCTGGGGCCAACGTCCTGACTTTC. Protein sequence: CASSLDAGGSGANVLTF.

The chain has TRBV29-1 and TRBJ2-3; D call uncertain. V was pared by 1 base and J by 4 bases, with 9 bases between. The CDR3 is 13 amino acids. The V gene's germline CDR1 is SQVTM and CDR2 ANQGSEA. CDR3 sequence: CSVEGRFPDTQYF. As DNA, the CDR3 is TGCAGCGTTGAAGGCAGATTCCCAGATACGCAGTATTTT.

This chain connects TRBV7-9 to TRBJ1-1, with 10 bases that match TRBD1. The CDR3 length is 18 residues. Unmatched junction bases numbered 12, after V lost 5 bases and J lost 0 bases. Per germline, CDR1 SEHNR and CDR2 FQNEAQ (reference sequence). The DNA of the CDR3 is TGTGCCAGCAGCCAATACCGGGACAGGGGCACTATGAACACTGAAGCTTTCTTT. It is translated as CASSQYRDRGTMNTEAFF. Variable domain in full (rest from reference TRBV7-9 and TRBJ1-1): DTGVSQNPRHKITKRGQNVTFRCDPISEHNRLYWYRQTLGQGPEFLTYFQNEAQLEKSRLLSDRFSAERPKGSFSTLEIQRTEQGDSAMYLCASSQYRDRGTMNTEAFFGQGTRLTVV.